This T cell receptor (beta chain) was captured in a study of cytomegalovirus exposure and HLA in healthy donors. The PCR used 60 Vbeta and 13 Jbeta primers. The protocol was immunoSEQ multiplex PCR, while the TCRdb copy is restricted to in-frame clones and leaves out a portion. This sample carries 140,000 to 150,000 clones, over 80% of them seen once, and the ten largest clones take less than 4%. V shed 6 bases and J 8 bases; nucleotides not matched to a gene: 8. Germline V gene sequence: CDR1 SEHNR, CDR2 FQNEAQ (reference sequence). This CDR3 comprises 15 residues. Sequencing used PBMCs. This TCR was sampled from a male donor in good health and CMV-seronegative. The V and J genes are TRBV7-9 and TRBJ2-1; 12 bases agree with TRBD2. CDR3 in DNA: TGTGCCAGCAGTCTTGCTAGCGGGGGGGCGCATGAGCAGTTCTTC. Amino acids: CASSLASGGAHEQFF.